This TCR beta chain was sequenced during a study of cytomegalovirus exposure and HLA in healthy donors (TCRdb year 2017). Background for the entire study: In an earlier analysis of several hundred of the donors, 250 to 350 Gb of sequence data and 100 million or so unique TCR beta sequences from roughly 180 million T cells were reported. About 310 gigabases of sequencing data and around 87 million unique TCR sequences were included in an early release covering about 700 HLA-typed donors. Among the approximately 430 genotyped donors, around 81% belonged to the genetic ancestry cluster associated with self-reported Caucasian donors. The study aimed to test whether signatures of past pathogen exposure could be identified by cataloging public T cell receptors. The study used immunosequencing to profile the T cell repertoires of 600 to 850 subjects and linked those repertoires to cytomegalovirus serostatus. Along with the 666-subject first cohort, a separate validation cohort of approximately 110 different subjects was used. The study combined high-throughput TCR immunosequencing, statistical association of individual TCRs with disease status, and machine learning to predict cytomegalovirus infection status. In a later analysis, previously published TCR beta repertoires from about 640 donors were re-analyzed and high-resolution HLA genotyping was added so that TCR occurrence patterns could be studied. The later analysis used no new phenotypic data to find candidate immune exposures, relying instead on TCR beta sequences and their occurrence across donors. An earlier analysis of 500 to 750 of the donors applied high-throughput TCR beta sequencing to assess whether each TCR beta V gene segment acted as functional or pseudogenic. Alongside the repertoire data, information on donor age, sex, ethnicity and CMV serostatus was compiled. In a later genetic analysis, genome-wide SNP genotypes for about 55% of the 666 donors were used, and that subset was treated as a discovery cohort. All discovery cohort repertoires had been generated on a single sequencing platform. Both class I and class II loci were covered by HLA typing, at four-digit resolution. Typing coverage varied by locus: about 620-630 donors for A, B, C, DRB1 and DQB1; roughly 510 for DQA1; 606 for DPA1; approximately 470 for DPB1. Four or five DR-DQ haplotypes were handled as single units for association and clustering because linkage in the cohort was strong. On average, roughly 240,000 unique TCR beta nucleotide sequences were sequenced per donor among 398 genotyped donors of the cohort, with roughly 20% of those sequences being non-productive. Study-wide findings and limitations: In a later genetic analysis, fewer N-insertions in productive TCRs were reported among donors in an Asian-associated ancestry cluster than the roughly 710-donor mean. According to a later analysis, TCR association rates differed among HLA loci, with DRB1 alleles showing the most associated TCRs and HLA-C alleles showing the fewest. CMV serostatus was the only immune exposure information available for the cohort. A further reported finding was that TCR beta sequences accurately predicted the HLA-A and HLA-B alleles for most subjects in the first cohort. Linkage disequilibrium might explain the correlated functional status among segregating V segments, but an unknown experimental factor could not be ruled out. Most TCR sequences were observed very rarely across donors, whereas some public TCRs were present in many individuals. A cluster of highly shared sequence variants was judged likely to be a technical artifact of the sequencing pipeline. Some IMGT-functional V segments, including TRBV6-2 and TRBV6-3, could not be distinguished by the 87-base-pair reads and were therefore excluded. In an earlier analysis of around 500 of the donors, most TCR beta V segments appeared in productive rearrangements about 87% or about 30% of the time, broadly matching IMGT annotations. In both the original and validation cohorts, the classifier was reported to diagnose cytomegalovirus status with high specificity and sensitivity. In a later analysis, around 17,000 TCR beta sequences were associated with specific HLA alleles at a false discovery rate of 0.05. Because HLA typing was unavailable for some donors at each locus, only the typed subset was used in association tests. The authors suggested that the approach could potentially be generalized to other disease states and immunological phenotypes. Presence/absence analyses assumed roughly uniform sequencing depth across donors, an assumption that may not hold. In a later analysis, most CMV-associated TCR beta chains were found to appear HLA-restricted, with HLA associations seemingly driven largely by CMV exposure. According to a later analysis, parvovirus B19, influenza, CMV and Epstein-Barr virus appeared linked to several top co-occurrence clusters. The study gave a list of some 150 TCR beta chains associated with cytomegalovirus. Three of the identified cytomegalovirus-associated TCR beta chains were confirmed in vitro to be specific for cytomegalovirus antigens. Because counts were too low, seventeen rarely observed V segments, including chromosome 9 orphons, were excluded from the earlier analysis of some 590 of the donors. In a later analysis, HLA-associated TCR beta chains showed more clonal expansion and lower generation probabilities than non-associated chains that were equally common. An association between a missense DCLRE1C variant and V-gene and J-gene trimming of TCR beta chains was found in a later genetic analysis and replicated in an independent cohort. Assigning TCR associations to individual alleles was difficult when HLA alleles, especially DR and DQ, strongly co-occurred. This cohort had only TCR beta chains sequenced, and the lack of alpha or paired-chain data limited which features could be detected.

With regard to this clone: Its recognized antigen is unknown. One base away there is no much larger clone; base qualities are not given.

The germline V gene specifies MDHEN as CDR1 and SYDVKM as CDR2. The CDR3 starts with the cysteine, ends with the phenylalanine, and has 15 residues. Only CDR3 DNA is held: 45 bases, read in frame from base 1. Germline trimming: 8 bases from V, 4 bases from J; junction bases outside gene matches: 8. The cohort consisted of some 730 healthy bone marrow donors. At the time of sampling, all cohort members were nominally healthy, though unrecorded immune exposures were likely present. The donor was CMV seronegative and belonged to the group of 320 or so seronegative cohort members. Each donor provided a peripheral blood sample, and peripheral blood mononuclear cells were used for TCR beta sequencing. The Qiagen DNeasy Blood Extraction Kit was used to extract genomic DNA from the blood cell samples. Libraries were prepared through the immunoSEQ multiplex PCR assay. For the multiplex PCR, a mixture combining 60 forward primers for TCR Vbeta segments and 13 reverse primers for TCR Jbeta segments was used. The CDR3 region of rearranged TCR beta genes was amplified from genomic DNA with a multiplex PCR assay. The Illumina HiSeq System was used to sequence the amplified TCR beta libraries as 87-base-pair reads. From the authors' description of their analysis: Across the 700 or so repertoires, a later analysis counted about 81 million unique TCR beta chains, 9.5 million to 12 million of which were shared by at least two donors. To remove PCR and sequencing errors, raw reads were error-corrected and collapsed into unique sequences using a nearest-neighbor algorithm that merged closely related sequences. CDR3 sequences were aligned to IMGT reference sequences to assign V, D and J gene segments. For a sequence to be retained, at least a six-nucleotide match to both a V gene segment and a J gene segment was required. Rearrangements were classified as productive when the CDR3 lacked stop codons and remained in frame with V and J, and all other rearrangements were classified as non-productive. CDR3 was defined according to IMGT convention as the region running from the second conserved V-encoded cysteine to the conserved J-encoded phenylalanine. In an earlier analysis of around 640 of the donors, sequences lacking an unambiguous match to a single V gene segment were excluded. In an earlier analysis of approximately 590 of the donors, V segments were called functional above 56.7% productive rearrangements and were called segregating when the between-donor standard deviation exceeded 5%. A statistical classification framework was developed to diagnose cytomegalovirus status using the catalog of TCR beta chain sequences. In a later analysis, V and J genes were assigned by comparing TCR nucleotide sequences against IMGT/GENE-DB human TR gene sequences. The TCRdist pipeline was used in a later analysis to assign CDR3 sequences and most-parsimonious VDJ recombination scenarios. In a later analysis, every TCR beta chain was defined by the combination of its CDR3 amino acid sequence and its V-gene family, and reads without a unique V-gene family were dropped. To address suspected cross-contamination and a sequencing artifact, a later analysis removed a few hundred highly shared, low-generation-probability nucleotide sequences. In a later analysis, a clonal expansion index was calculated for each public chain from normalized within-repertoire ranks of inferred template counts. A later analysis computed generation probabilities with a VDJ recombination model fitted to out-of-frame rearrangements, and checked the results against IGoR. A later analysis scored TCR-TCR, TCR-HLA and TCR-CMV co-occurrence with hypergeometric tests, applying a repertoire-size bias correction to TCR pairs. To estimate false discovery rates, a later analysis permuted the HLA or CMV assignments 20 times. In a later analysis, co-occurring TCRs were grouped using DBSCAN, and TCRdist sequence similarity was added for clustering within HLA-allele-positive subsets. Co-occurrence clustering excluded repertoires with fewer than 30,000 or more than 120,000 public chains, plus five with anomalous nucleotide sharing. TCRdb holds this immuneACCESS table with in-frame rearrangements only. Some clones are missing; in checked studies, unresolved V genes explain under half, and the rest has no known cause. The DNA gave D and trimming, while V, J and clone size come from that table. The sample table records about 180,000 clones; around 78% of these occur just once. The ten top clones hold around 1.6% of the sample.

This receptor was taken from a young man in good health and CMV-seronegative. This receptor chain uses TRBV28 and TRBJ1-4, with 9 bases aligning to TRBD1. The specimen was PBMCs. The CDR3 protein: CASLEQGAHNEKLFF. The bases are TGTGCCAGCCTCGAACAGGGGGCGCATAATGAAAAACTGTTTTTT.